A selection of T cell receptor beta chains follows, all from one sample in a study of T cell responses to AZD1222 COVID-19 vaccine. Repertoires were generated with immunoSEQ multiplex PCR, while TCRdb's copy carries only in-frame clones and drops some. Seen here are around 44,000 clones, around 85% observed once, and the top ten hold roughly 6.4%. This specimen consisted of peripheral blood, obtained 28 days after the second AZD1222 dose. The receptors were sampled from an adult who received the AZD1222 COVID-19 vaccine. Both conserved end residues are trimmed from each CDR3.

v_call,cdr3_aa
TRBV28,ASSPPETRLLKQY
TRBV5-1,ASSLRGQYTDTQY
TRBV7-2,ASSLVGQNNQPQH
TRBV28,ASSFSPYNEQF
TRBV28,ASSPDRFSYNEQF
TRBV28,ASSMVGGVVSSPLH
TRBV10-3,AISRTSGPYNEQF
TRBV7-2,ASSFGVIGSGNTIY
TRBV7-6,ASSLAPSGGYNEQF
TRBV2,ATKAQGWGTYEQY
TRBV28,ASSAQAPSVVGEKLF
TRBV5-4,ASSLAKGTGTYEQY
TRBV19,ASTPGMSTDTQY
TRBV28,ASGQAQYGYT
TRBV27,ASSLEPNVNSPLH
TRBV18,ASSPIRGTPNQPQH
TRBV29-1,SVDRGLLNTEAF
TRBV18,ASSPGGVGGYT
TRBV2,ASRASGTDNSPLH
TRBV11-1,ASSLQVTGSYEQF
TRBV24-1,ATSDPSAGKYNEQF
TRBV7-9,ASSLQQEVRQGGISGYT
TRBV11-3,ASSSLTGGYNEQF
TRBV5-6,ASSLEAGTAF
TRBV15,ATSPKRVSGLIYNEQF
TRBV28,ASSFGTSGITGELF
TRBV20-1,SAGYSDTQY
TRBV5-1,ASSLEGPEQF
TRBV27,ATMNQPQH
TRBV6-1,ASSEGWGGETQY
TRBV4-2,ASSQARTSDAYEQY
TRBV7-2,ASSPDRVGPMNTEAF
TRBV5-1,ASSLAPRGGAGGEAF
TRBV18,ASSLGTSGSGYEQY
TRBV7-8,ASSKGGTVNYGYT
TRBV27,ASSLRLALREQF
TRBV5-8,ASSLSSWVSNTGELF
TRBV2,ASSELGGRVSGNTIY
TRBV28,ASSSAYNEQF